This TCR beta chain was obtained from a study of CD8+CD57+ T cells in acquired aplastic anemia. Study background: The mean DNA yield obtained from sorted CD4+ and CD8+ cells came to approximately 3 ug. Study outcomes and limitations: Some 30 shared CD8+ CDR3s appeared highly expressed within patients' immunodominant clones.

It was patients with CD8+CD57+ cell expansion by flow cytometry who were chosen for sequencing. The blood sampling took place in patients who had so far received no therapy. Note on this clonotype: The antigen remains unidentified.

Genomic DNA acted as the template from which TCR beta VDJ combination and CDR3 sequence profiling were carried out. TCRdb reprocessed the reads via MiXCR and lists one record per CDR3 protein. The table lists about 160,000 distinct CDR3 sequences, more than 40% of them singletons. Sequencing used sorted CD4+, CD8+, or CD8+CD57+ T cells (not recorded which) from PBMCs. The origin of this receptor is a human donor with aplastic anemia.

This chain's CDR3 is CASSYGSPGQDNSPLHF. DNA for the CDR3: TGTGCCAGCAGTTACGGATCCCCGGGACAGGATAATTCACCCCTCCACTTT. This rearrangement joins TRBV6-5 to TRBJ1-6; TRBD1 matches at 8 bases. This CDR3 comprises 17 residues. Germline CDR1 MNHEY, CDR2 SVGAGI. Trimming at V came to 2 bases and at J to 5 bases, leaving 8 bases not matched to a gene.